These 23 T cell receptor beta chains were all obtained from the same sample, sequenced in a study of OX40 agonist ivuxolimab in advanced cancers. Library preparation employed the immunoSEQ multiplex PCR assay. TCRdb retrieved this table from immuneACCESS and kept in-frame rearrangements only. Not all clones are present; in checked studies, unresolved V genes account for under half, and no reason is known for the remainder. The sample has some 130,000 clones on record, about nine tenths of them singletons. The ten largest clones add up to roughly 0.99% of the sample. Sequenced material: CD4+ or CD8+ T cells sorted from blood, taken in a trial of the OX40 agonist ivuxolimab. Receptors were obtained from an adult with an advanced solid tumor such as melanoma, head and neck, liver or kidney cancer.

This chain connects TRBV5-4 to TRBJ1-1, with TRBD1 matching over 7 bases. Germline-derived CDR1 and CDR2 are SGHNT and YYREEE (reference sequence). Germline trimming cut 1 base from V and 3 bases from J; bases unmatched to any gene: 12. The CDR3 contains 17 residues. The CDR3 DNA reads as TGTGCCAGCAGCTTGAAGCCAGGGGGGTCTGGTGACACTGAAGCTTTCTTT. This translates into CASSLKPGGSGDTEAFF. The full variable domain, with the rest looked up from reference TRBV5-4 and TRBJ1-1, is ETGVTQSPTHLIKTRGQQVTLRCSSQSGHNTVSWYQQALGQGPQFIFQYYREEENGRGNFPPRFSGLQFPNYSSELNVNALELDDSALYLCASSLKPGGSGDTEAFFGQGTRLTVV.

This chain joins TRBV7-3 and TRBJ2-5; a possible D gene is TRBD1 (6 bases). Judging by the DNA end, TRBJ2-7 fits better; the J call may be wrong. CDR1 and CDR2 (germline): SGHTA, FQGTGA. This CDR3 comprises 14 residues. The CDR3 sequence is CASSLQGFSYEQYF. The CDR3 DNA sequence: TGTGCCAGCAGCTTACAGGGGTTCTCCTACGAGCAGTACTTC.

The rearrangement links TRBV28 to TRBJ2-5, with a possible D match to TRBD1 (6 bases). V lost 4 bases and J lost 3, with 12 bases in between. CDR1 is MDHEN and CDR2 is SYDVKM in the germline V gene. This CDR3 has 14 residues. The CDR3 nucleotides read TGTGCCAGCAGTTCCCGGGACACCGAAGAGACCCAGTACTTC. Protein: CASSSRDTEETQYF. Full variable domain (missing parts from reference TRBV28 and TRBJ2-5): DVKVTQSSRYLVKRTGEKVFLECVQDMDHENMFWYRQDPGLGLRLIYFSYDVKMKEKGDIPEGYSVSREKKERFSLILESASTNQTSMYLCASSSRDTEETQYFGPGTRLLVL.

V and J are TRBV10-3 and TRBJ2-1; TRBD2 agrees at 9 bases. Germline CDR1 reads ENHRY; CDR2 reads SYGVKD. The CDR3 has 15 amino acids. The junction had 3 bases not matched to a gene; V was cut back by 3 bases and J by 3 bases. The CDR3 is CAISDGTSLYNEQFF. The CDR3 bases are TGTGCCATCAGTGACGGGACTAGCCTCTACAATGAGCAGTTCTTC.

The chain employs TRBV9 and TRBJ1-5; D unclear. Per the germline V gene, CDR1 is SGDLS and CDR2 is YYNGEE. V was shortened by 0 bases and J by 1 base, with 8 bases between the two germline ends. The CDR3 extends over 15 amino acids. Written as DNA, the CDR3 is TGTGCCAGCAGCGTAGGGGTCGGCAGCAATCAGCCCCAGCATTTT. It encodes CASSVGVGSNQPQHF.

The chain joins TRBV4-2 to TRBJ2-2; D is perhaps TRBD2 (6 bases). Trimming left V 0 bases short and J 5 bases short, with 10 bases between. The V gene's germline CDR1 is LGHNA and CDR2 YNFKEQ. This CDR3 region has 15 residues. The CDR3 DNA reads as TGTGCCAGCAGCCAAGATACGGGGGTGACCGGGGAGCTGTTTTTT. This sequence encodes CASSQDTGVTGELFF.

The chain employs TRBV18 and TRBJ2-7; perhaps TRBD1 as D (5 bases). V shed 0 bases and J shed 5 bases, with 11 bases lying between them. The germline V gene encodes CDR1 KGHSH and CDR2 LQKENI. The CDR3 length is 14 residues. DNA for the CDR3: TGTGCCAGCTCACCACCGGCCAGGGCCCACGAGCAGTACTTC. The encoded protein is CASSPPARAHEQYF.

V usage is TRBV7-6 and J usage is TRBJ2-5; D unresolved. The CDR3 loop spans 13 amino acids. CDR1 and CDR2 from the germline V gene are SGHVS and FNYEAQ. Between the trimmed V and J ends, which lost 2 bases and 1 base, there was a span of 5 bases. In DNA, the CDR3 is TGTGCCAGCAGCTTAACTATCCAAGAGACCCAGTACTTC. Protein sequence: CASSLTIQETQYF.

The V gene is TRBV27, the J gene TRBJ2-7; maybe TRBD2 (6 bases). Trimming pared 4 bases from V and 1 base from J, leaving 17 bases between. Germline V gene sequence: CDR1 MNHEY, CDR2 SMNVEV (reference sequence). This CDR3 comprises 16 residues. The CDR3 DNA reads as TGTGCCAGCAGTTCACCGGGACTCCTAAGGTCCTACGAGCAGTACTTC. Its translation is CASSSPGLLRSYEQYF.

Notes on this clone: Additional DNA sequences in this sample encode the identical CDR3. CDR3 protein: CASSLARGQETQYF. For the CDR3, the DNA is TGTGCCAGCAGCTTAGCTCGAGGGCAAGAGACCCAGTACTTC. The genes are TRBV7-2 and TRBJ2-5, with a possible D match to TRBD2 (5 bases). Germline V gene sequence: CDR1 SGHTA, CDR2 FQGNSA. This CDR3 comprises 14 residues. V was trimmed by 0 bases and J by 2 bases, leaving 7 bases between them.

The gene calls are TRBV6-5 and TRBJ2-7, with TRBD2 matching over 9 bases. The CDR3 has 15 residues. Germline CDR1 and CDR2: MNHEY and SVGAGI. With V trimmed by 2 bases and J by 4 bases, 6 bases remained unmatched. In DNA form, the CDR3 reads TGTGCCAGCAGTTACGCGGGGGGGGACTCGTACGAGCAGTACTTC. Its translation is CASSYAGGDSYEQYF.

This chain uses TRBV9 with TRBJ1-1; D not resolved. The CDR3 runs 15 residues. Germline assignment: CDR1 SGDLS and CDR2 YYNGEE. Trimming cost V 0 bases and J 1 base, with 10 bases left between them. CDR3 sequence reads: CASSVGQDQNTEAFF. CDR3 DNA sequence: TGTGCCAGCAGCGTAGGTCAGGATCAGAACACTGAAGCTTTCTTT.

This clone was counted once. The CDR3 DNA follows: TGCGCCAGCAGCTTGTGGGACCAGAGGTCCAATGAGCAGTTCTTC. Translation gives CASSLWDQRSNEQFF. This sequence joins TRBV5-1 and TRBJ2-1; D tentatively fits TRBD1 or TRBD2 (5 bases each). V was pared by 1 base and J by 6 bases, with 14 bases between. This CDR3 has 15 amino acids. Germline CDR1 SGHRS, CDR2 YFSETQ.

CDR3 sequence reads: CASSDWDGNTIYF. CDR3 in DNA: TGTGCCAGCAGCGACTGGGATGGAAACACCATATATTTT. The J gene is TRBJ1-3, the V gene TRBV28; D gene uncertain. Trimming stripped 6 bases from V and 3 bases from J, with 9 bases between. From germline, CDR1 is MDHEN and CDR2 SYDVKM. This CDR3 region has 13 residues. The full variable domain, in which reference TRBV28 and TRBJ1-3 provide the parts outside the CDR3, is DVKVTQSSRYLVKRTGEKVFLECVQDMDHENMFWYRQDPGLGLRLIYFSYDVKMKEKGDIPEGYSVSREKKERFSLILESASTNQTSMYLCASSDWDGNTIYFGEGSWLTVV.

This clone was observed a single time. V is TRBV4-3 and J is TRBJ2-7, with 10 positions matching TRBD2. CDR3 length equals 17 residues. Germline V gene data show CDR1 as LGHNA and CDR2 as YSLEER. V was pared by 0 bases and J by 3 bases, with 8 bases of the junction left unmatched. The CDR3 loop reads CASSQDLPSGSHYEQYF. In DNA form, the CDR3 reads TGCGCCAGCAGCCAAGATTTGCCTAGCGGGAGCCACTACGAGCAGTACTTC.

CDR3 protein: CASSIWSRGGYNEQFF. Here the CDR3 DNA reads TGTGCCAGTAGTATTTGGTCCAGGGGGGGGTACAATGAGCAGTTCTTC. The chain uses TRBV19 and TRBJ2-1; D is perhaps TRBD1 or TRBD2 (7 bases each). The germline gives CDR1 LNHDA, CDR2 SQIVND (reference sequence). V was shortened by 3 bases and J by 4 bases, with 16 bases between the two germline ends. The CDR3 is 16 residues long.

The CDR3 loop reads CASRPDRRAYEQYF. The CDR3 DNA reads as TGTGCCAGCAGACCTGACAGGAGAGCCTACGAGCAGTACTTC. The chain combines TRBV11-2 with TRBJ2-7; tentative D call: TRBD1 (6 bases). The length of the CDR3 is 14 residues. The germline V gene has CDR1 SGHAT and CDR2 FQNNGV. V was trimmed by 6 bases and J by 2 bases, leaving 14 bases between them.

The chain is built from TRBV6-5 and TRBJ1-1; D is perhaps TRBD1 (5 bases). Trimming cost V 3 bases and J 2 bases, with 16 bases left between them. Germline CDR1 reads MNHEY; CDR2 reads SVGAGI. CDR3 length: 16 amino acids. In DNA form, the CDR3 reads TGTGCCAGCAGTTATAGTGCAGGGACGAAAAACACTGAAGCTTTCTTT. Translation gives CASSYSAGTKNTEAFF.

The rearrangement links TRBV27 to TRBJ1-2; D gene uncertain. Trimming removed 0 bases from V and 4 bases from J, with 18 bases in between. The CDR3 extends over 17 amino acids. Germline assignment: CDR1 MNHEY and CDR2 SMNVEV (reference sequence). The CDR3, as DNA: TGTGCCAGCAGTTTATCGTATTTAGCCCCCGTACGCTATGGCTACACCTTC. It encodes CASSLSYLAPVRYGYTF.

This clone occurred once. The chain combines TRBV27 with TRBJ2-1; 11 bases align to TRBD2. CDR3 length: 16 residues. The germline V gene encodes CDR1 MNHEY and CDR2 SMNVEV (reference sequence). Losses at the gene ends were 3 bases for V and 5 bases for J; bases not matched to a gene: 6. The CDR3 DNA reads as TGTGCCAGCAGTTTGCAGACTAGCGGGACCCACAATGAGCAGTTCTTC. Residues: CASSLQTSGTHNEQFF.

The chain combines TRBV7-9 with TRBJ2-1; D not certain. Germline assignment: CDR1 SEHNR and CDR2 FQNEAQ (reference sequence). The CDR3 contains 12 residues. The V gene lost 1 base and the J gene lost 15 bases, with 13 bases spanning the gap. The CDR3 DNA is TGTGCCAGCAGCTTAGAGGGCCGGTTAGCGTTCTTC. Its translation: CASSLEGRLAFF.

This chain uses TRBV2 with TRBJ2-1; D is perhaps TRBD1 (5 bases). The CDR3 sequence is 12 residues long. Trimming cost V 7 bases and J 4 bases, with 8 bases left between them. Germline values: CDR1 SNHLY, CDR2 FYNNEI. The CDR3 region has the DNA TGTGCCAGCACCCAGGGTTACAATGAGCAGTTCTTC. Amino acids: CASTQGYNEQFF. The full variable domain, in which reference TRBV2 and TRBJ2-1 provide the parts outside the CDR3, is EPEVTQTPSHQVTQMGQEVILRCVPISNHLYFYWYRQILGQKVEFLVSFYNNEISEKSEIFDDQFSVERPDGSNFTLKIRSTKLEDSAMYFCASTQGYNEQFFGPGTRLTVL.

This sequence joins TRBV6-5 and TRBJ2-3; maybe TRBD2 (5 bases). Per the germline V gene, CDR1 is MNHEY and CDR2 is SVGAGI. The ends were cut back, 2 bases at V and 6 bases at J, with 12 bases in the middle. The CDR3 covers 14 residues. Written as DNA, the CDR3 is TGTGCCAGCAGTTACCCGGACTCTTCTGATACGCAGTATTTT. Its translation: CASSYPDSSDTQYF.